The 19 T cell receptor beta chains presented below share a single source sample, sequenced in a study of blood T cell repertoires in COVID-19. Here immunoSEQ multiplex PCR was the method, and the copy in TCRdb shows in-frame clones only, minus some. This table has about 210,000 clones, roughly 86% appearing once. Sequencing was done on a sample of peripheral blood. These receptors originate from a woman between 45 and 60 years old with active or convalescent COVID-19.

V gene TRBV19 combines with J gene TRBJ2-1; D is perhaps TRBD2 (6 bases). CDR3 length: 15 residues. V shed 8 bases and J shed 0 bases, with 14 bases lying between them. In germline, CDR1 is LNHDA, CDR2 SQIVND (reference sequence). The CDR3 DNA follows: TGTGCCAGTGGTTGGGGGGACCCCTCCTACAATGAGCAGTTCTTC. Its translation: CASGWGDPSYNEQFF. Full variable domain (rest looked up from reference TRBV19 and TRBJ2-1): DGGITQSPKYLFRKEGQNVTLSCEQNLNHDAMYWYRQDPGQGLRLIYYSQIVNDFQKGDIAEGYSVSREKKESFPLTVTSAQKNPTAFYLCASGWGDPSYNEQFFGPGTRLTVL.

To note about this clone: One end of the junction is discordant with germline, which a read error may explain. The chain links TRBV24-1 to TRBJ2-7; possible D gene TRBD1, 5 bases. This CDR3 contains 10 residues. CDR1 is KGHDR and CDR2 is SFDVKD in the germline V gene. The CDR3 loop is CATQTDYCNF. The CDR3 bases are TGTGCCACTCAGACAGATTACTGTAACTTC.

V gene TRBV19 combines with J gene TRBJ1-5; tentatively, D is TRBD1 (6 bases). The germline V gene encodes CDR1 LNHDA and CDR2 SQIVND (reference sequence). Trimming stripped 2 bases from V and 1 base from J, with 18 bases between. There are 18 residues in the CDR3. CDR3 bases: TGTGCCAGTAGTATAACTGGGGGCCGGGGTCGGAGCAATCAGCCCCAGCATTTT. This sequence encodes CASSITGGRGRSNQPQHF. Supplemented by reference TRBV19 and TRBJ1-5, the full variable domain reads DGGITQSPKYLFRKEGQNVTLSCEQNLNHDAMYWYRQDPGQGLRLIYYSQIVNDFQKGDIAEGYSVSREKKESFPLTVTSAQKNPTAFYLCASSITGGRGRSNQPQHFGDGTRLSIL.

This chain joins TRBV5-1 and TRBJ2-3, with 11 bases that match TRBD1. CDR1 is SGHRS and CDR2 is YFSETQ in the germline V gene. The CDR3 consists of 15 residues. V lost 4 bases and J lost 6; bases outside the gene matches: 7. The DNA of the CDR3 is TGCGCCAGCAGCATATCCGGGACAGGGGGTGATACGCAGTATTTT. Its protein product is CASSISGTGGDTQYF.

The gene calls are TRBV5-1 and TRBJ1-3; weak D call: TRBD1 (5 bases). Trimming shortened V by 4 bases and J by 2 bases, and 10 bases separated the two germline ends. This CDR3 is 14 amino acids long. The V gene's germline CDR1 is SGHRS and CDR2 YFSETQ. DNA for the CDR3: TGCGCCAGCAGCATCGGGGGGACTGGAAACACCATATATTTT. Its protein product is CASSIGGTGNTIYF.

CDR3 in amino acids: CASNELGQGDNEQFF. DNA of the CDR3: TGCGCCAGCAACGAATTGGGACAGGGGGACAATGAGCAGTTCTTC. This rearrangement joins TRBV10-2 to TRBJ2-1; 11 bases are shared with TRBD1. Germline-derived CDR1 and CDR2 are WSHSY and SAAADI. CDR3 length: 15 amino acids. V trimming: 7 bases; J trimming: 5 bases; junction bases outside the gene matches: 7.

This rearrangement joins TRBV29-1 to TRBJ2-5; a weak D match, TRBD1 (5 bases). CDR3 length: 13 residues. CDR1 is SQVTM, CDR2 ANQGSEA, per germline. The CDR3 DNA follows: TGCGGACAATCTAGGGGATACCCTGAGACCCAGTACTTC. It yields the protein CGQSRGYPETQYF.

This clone occurred a few times. The chain uses TRBV6-1 and TRBJ1-2; the D gene is possibly TRBD1 (5 bases). The CDR3 runs 16 residues. The V gene's germline CDR1 is MNHNS and CDR2 SASEGT. The V end was cut by 4 bases, the J end by 4 bases, with 19 bases between. CDR3 loop: CASSGDSGYPLYGYTF. In nucleotides, the CDR3 is TGTGCCAGCAGTGGTGACAGTGGGTACCCCCTCTATGGCTACACCTTC.

A few counts support this clone. Mismatch with germline at one junction end may stem from a read error. This chain joins TRBV13 and TRBJ1-1; D possibly corresponds to TRBD1 (6 bases). The CDR3 covers 17 residues. In germline, CDR1 is PRHDT, CDR2 FYEKMQ (reference sequence). The CDR3 here is CATSLRGGFEGSLKAFF. The CDR3, as DNA: TGTGCCACCAGCTTACGGGGGGGCTTCGAGGGGTCTCTGAAAGCTTTCTTT. Filled out from reference TRBV13 and TRBJ1-1, the complete variable domain reads AAGVIQSPRHLIKEKRETATLKCYPIPRHDTVYWYQQGPGQDPQFLISFYEKMQSDKGSIPDRFSAQQFSDYHSELNMSSLELGDSALYFCATSLRGGFEGSLKAFFGQGTRLTVV.

V usage is TRBV30 and J usage is TRBJ1-4, with 7 bases lining up with TRBD1. Germline lookup yields CDR1 GTSNPN and CDR2 SVGIG (reference sequence). The CDR3 spans 14 residues. J lost 7 bases, V lost 7 bases, and 12 bases had no gene match. This CDR3 reads CASSKTGTLEKLFF. CDR3 coding DNA: TGTGCCTCCTCCAAGACAGGGACCCTTGAAAAACTGTTTTTT.

This clone was recorded once. The chain couples TRBV29-1 to TRBJ2-1; 11 positions agree with TRBD2. Per the germline V gene, CDR1 is SQVTM and CDR2 is ANQGSEA. The trim removed 7 bases at V and 6 bases at J, leaving 5 bases unmatched. This CDR3 is 13 amino acids long. In nucleotides, the CDR3 is TGCAGCGGGGGACTAGCGGAGGCCAATGAGCAGTTCTTC. Translation gives CSGGLAEANEQFF.

Only a few counts were recorded for this clone. This chain connects TRBV2 to TRBJ1-4, with 9 bases fitting TRBD1. This CDR3 spans 13 amino acids. Germline CDR1 SNHLY, CDR2 FYNNEI. J gave up 7 bases and V 10 bases, and 7 bases lay outside the gene matches. CDR3 coding DNA: TGTGCCACCCAGACAGGGGGGCCTGAAAAACTGTTTTTT. As protein: CATQTGGPEKLFF.

V and J are TRBV7-2 and TRBJ2-5, with TRBD2 matching 14 bases. Trimming took 2 bases from V and 6 from J; bases not matched to a gene: 8. The CDR3 loop spans 17 amino acids. CDR1 and CDR2 (germline): SGHTA, FQGNSA. The CDR3 sequence: CASSLHRGLAGEKTQYF. CDR3 coding DNA: TGTGCCAGCAGCTTACATAGGGGACTAGCGGGAGAGAAGACCCAGTACTTC.

This chain uses TRBV27 with TRBJ1-1; TRBD1 is a possible D gene (6 bases). With 4 bases removed from V and 1 base from J, the gap between germline ends came to 13 bases. This CDR3 has 15 amino acids. From germline, CDR1 is MNHEY and CDR2 SMNVEV (reference sequence). The CDR3 loop is CASSSPDRWNTEAFF. The CDR3 DNA reads TGTGCCAGCAGTTCCCCCGACAGGTGGAACACTGAAGCTTTCTTT.

J is TRBJ2-2 and V is TRBV10-3, with D possibly matching TRBD1 (5 bases). The CDR3 totals 14 residues. Trimming cost V 7 bases and J 6 bases, with 15 bases left between them. Per the germline V gene, CDR1 is ENHRY and CDR2 is SYGVKD. CDR3 DNA sequence: TGTGCCATCAAGGGGCCGGCAGATCCCGGGGAGCTGTTTTTT. Translating gives CAIKGPADPGELFF.

The chain is built from TRBV6-5 and TRBJ2-7; TRBD2 matches at 11 bases. The CDR3 totals 15 residues. Germline CDR1 reads MNHEY; CDR2 reads SVGAGI. V shed 7 bases and J 3 bases; nucleotides not matched to a gene: 8. For the CDR3, the DNA is TGTGCCAGCACTATAGCGGGAGGGAGGGGCTACGAGCAGTACTTC. This translates into CASTIAGGRGYEQYF.

The genes are TRBV9 and TRBJ1-2; 10 positions agree with TRBD1. The CDR3 consists of 15 residues. Germline-derived CDR1 and CDR2 are SGDLS and YYNGEE. V trimming: 0 bases; J trimming: 3 bases; junction bases outside the gene matches: 2. CDR3 sequence: CASSVATGGHYGYTF. The CDR3 DNA sequence: TGTGCCAGCAGCGTAGCGACAGGGGGCCACTATGGCTACACCTTC.

V is TRBV7-8 and J is TRBJ2-2, with D unresolved. This CDR3 contains 16 residues. Germline V gene lookup returns CDR1 SGHVS and CDR2 FQNEAQ. The V and J ends lost 5 bases and 1 base respectively, with 14 bases between them. The chain's CDR3 is CASSRHSQLNTGELFF. In DNA, the CDR3 is TGTGCCAGCAGCCGACACTCACAACTGAACACCGGGGAGCTGTTTTTT.

This clone was found a few times. This chain joins TRBV5-1 and TRBJ2-2; maybe TRBD1 (6 bases). Germline-derived CDR1 and CDR2 are SGHRS and YFSETQ. V was cut by 3 bases and J by 7 bases, with 19 bases left in between. This CDR3 region has 16 residues. The CDR3 protein is CASSSTGTRFNGELFF. The CDR3 coding sequence is TGCGCCAGCAGCTCAACCGGGACACGGTTTAACGGGGAGCTGTTTTTT. The full variable domain, in which reference TRBV5-1 and TRBJ2-2 provide the parts outside the CDR3, is KAGVTQTPRYLIKTRGQQVTLSCSPISGHRSVSWYQQTPGQGLQFLFEYFSETQRNKGNFPGRFSGRQFSNSRSEMNVSTLELGDSALYLCASSSTGTRFNGELFFGEGSRLTVL.